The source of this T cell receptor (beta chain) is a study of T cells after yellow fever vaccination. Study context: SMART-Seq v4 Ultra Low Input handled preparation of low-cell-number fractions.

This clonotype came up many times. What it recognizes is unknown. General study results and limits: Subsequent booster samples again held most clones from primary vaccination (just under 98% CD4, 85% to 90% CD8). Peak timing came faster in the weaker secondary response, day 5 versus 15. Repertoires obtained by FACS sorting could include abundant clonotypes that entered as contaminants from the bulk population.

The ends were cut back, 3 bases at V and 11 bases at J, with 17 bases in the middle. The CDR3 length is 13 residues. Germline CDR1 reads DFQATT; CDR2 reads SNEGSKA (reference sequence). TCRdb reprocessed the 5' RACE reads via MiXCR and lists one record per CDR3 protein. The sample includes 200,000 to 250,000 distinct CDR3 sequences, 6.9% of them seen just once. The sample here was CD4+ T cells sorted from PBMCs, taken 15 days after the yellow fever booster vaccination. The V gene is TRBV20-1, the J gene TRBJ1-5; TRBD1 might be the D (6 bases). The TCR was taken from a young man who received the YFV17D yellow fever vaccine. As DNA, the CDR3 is TGCAGTGCTAGCAGCACAGGGAGTTCAGCCCAGCATTTT. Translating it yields CSASSTGSSAQHF.